The present T cell receptor beta chain was sequenced within a study of shared clonotypes between healthy human individuals. On this clone itself: This is likely an artifact of a read error, given a far larger clone one base away.

CDR1 and CDR2 (germline): WNHNN, SYGVQD (reference sequence). V shed 2 bases and J 3 bases; nucleotides not matched to a gene: 0. This CDR3 has 14 residues. The data were produced by immunoSEQ multiplex PCR, yet TCRdb's version contains in-frame clones alone and is incomplete. The table includes roughly 1,000,000 clones, around 78% detected once. The sequenced sample was memory CD4+ T cells from PBMCs. As for subset: CD45RA-negative fraction. The chain recombines TRBV10-1 with TRBJ2-7, with 11 bases matching TRBD2. This clonotype was obtained from a man in his late teens or twenties in good health. Some clones in this sample may be carry-over from other donors' samples. CDR3 nucleotide sequence: TGCGCCAGCAGTGAGACTAGCGGGAGCTACGAGCAGTACTTC. Protein: CASSETSGSYEQYF.